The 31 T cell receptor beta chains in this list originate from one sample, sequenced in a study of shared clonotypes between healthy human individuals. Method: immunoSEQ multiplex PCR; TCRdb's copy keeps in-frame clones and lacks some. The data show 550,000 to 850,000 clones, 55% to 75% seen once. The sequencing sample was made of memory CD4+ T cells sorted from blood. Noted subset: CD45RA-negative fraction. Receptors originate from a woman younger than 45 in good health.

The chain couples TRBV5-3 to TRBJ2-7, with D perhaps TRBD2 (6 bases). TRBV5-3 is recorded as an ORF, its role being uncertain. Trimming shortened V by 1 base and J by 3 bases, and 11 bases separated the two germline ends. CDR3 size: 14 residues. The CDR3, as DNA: TGTGCCAGAAGCTTGCCGCTAGCGATCTACGAGCAGTACTTC. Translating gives CARSLPLAIYEQYF.

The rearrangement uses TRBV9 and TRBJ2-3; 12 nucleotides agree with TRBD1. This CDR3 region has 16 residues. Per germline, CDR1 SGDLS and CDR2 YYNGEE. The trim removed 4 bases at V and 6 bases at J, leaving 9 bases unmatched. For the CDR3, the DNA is TGTGCCAGCAGCTTCCCCCGGGACAGGGGGCGCGATACGCAGTATTTT. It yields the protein CASSFPRDRGRDTQYF. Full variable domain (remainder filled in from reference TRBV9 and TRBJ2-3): DSGVTQTPKHLITATGQRVTLRCSPRSGDLSVYWYQQSLDQGLQFLIQYYNGEERAKGNILERFSAQQFPDLHSELNLSSLELGDSALYFCASSFPRDRGRDTQYFGPGTRLTVL.

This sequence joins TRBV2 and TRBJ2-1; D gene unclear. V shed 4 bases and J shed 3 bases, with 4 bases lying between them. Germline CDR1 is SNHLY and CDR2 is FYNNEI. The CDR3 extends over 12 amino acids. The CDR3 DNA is TGTGCCAGCAGTGTCGGCTACAATGAGCAGTTCTTC. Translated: CASSVGYNEQFF.

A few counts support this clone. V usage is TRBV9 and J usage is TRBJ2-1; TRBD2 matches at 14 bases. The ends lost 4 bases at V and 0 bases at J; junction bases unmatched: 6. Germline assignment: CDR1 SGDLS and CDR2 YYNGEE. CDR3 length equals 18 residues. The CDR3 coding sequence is TGTGCCAGCAGCCTGGGACTAGCGGGAGTAATCTCCTACAATGAGCAGTTCTTC. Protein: CASSLGLAGVISYNEQFF.

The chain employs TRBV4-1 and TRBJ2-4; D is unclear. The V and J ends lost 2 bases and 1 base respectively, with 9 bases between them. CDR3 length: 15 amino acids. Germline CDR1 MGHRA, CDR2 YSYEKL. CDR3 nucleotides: TGCGCCAGCAGCCAACCACTAAAGGCCAAAAACATTCAGTACTTC. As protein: CASSQPLKAKNIQYF.

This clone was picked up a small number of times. As DNA, the CDR3 is TGTGCCAGCAGTGAACCTTTCCGCTCCTACGAGCAGTACTTC. It yields the protein CASSEPFRSYEQYF. J is TRBJ2-7 and V is TRBV6-1; D remains unclear. CDR1 is MNHNS and CDR2 is SASEGT in the germline V gene. Deletions cut 2 bases from V and 0 bases from J, with 8 bases between. The CDR3 is made up of 14 amino acids.

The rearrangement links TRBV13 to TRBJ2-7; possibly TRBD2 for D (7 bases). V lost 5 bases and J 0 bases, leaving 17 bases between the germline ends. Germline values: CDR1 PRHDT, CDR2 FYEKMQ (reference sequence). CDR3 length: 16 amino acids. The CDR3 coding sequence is TGTGCCAGCAGCCCCCCCCACGGGGGGCACTCCTACGAGCAGTACTTC. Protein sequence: CASSPPHGGHSYEQYF.

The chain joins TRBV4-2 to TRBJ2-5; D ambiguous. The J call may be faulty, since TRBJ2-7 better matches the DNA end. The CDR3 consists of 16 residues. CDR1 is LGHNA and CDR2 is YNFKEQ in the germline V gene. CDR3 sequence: CASSQGVASSSYEQYF. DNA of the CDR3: TGTGCCAGCAGCCAAGGGGTGGCTTCGAGCTCCTACGAGCAGTACTTC.

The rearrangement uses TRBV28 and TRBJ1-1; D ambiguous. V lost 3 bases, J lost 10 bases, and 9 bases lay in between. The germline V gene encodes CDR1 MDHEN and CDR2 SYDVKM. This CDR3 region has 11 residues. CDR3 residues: CASSFEGSAFF. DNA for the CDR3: TGTGCCAGCAGTTTCGAGGGCTCAGCTTTCTTT.

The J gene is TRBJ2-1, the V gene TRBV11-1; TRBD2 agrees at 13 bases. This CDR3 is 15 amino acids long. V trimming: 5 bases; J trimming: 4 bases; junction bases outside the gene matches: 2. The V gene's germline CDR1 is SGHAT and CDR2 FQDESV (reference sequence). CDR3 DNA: TGTGCCAGCAGCAGGACTAGCGGGGGTTACAATGAGCAGTTCTTC. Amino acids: CASSRTSGGYNEQFF.

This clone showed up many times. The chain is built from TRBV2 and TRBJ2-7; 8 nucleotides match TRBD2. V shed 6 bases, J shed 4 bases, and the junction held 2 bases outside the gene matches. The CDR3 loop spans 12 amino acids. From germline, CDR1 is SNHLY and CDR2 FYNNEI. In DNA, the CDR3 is TGTGCCAGCAGGGGACTAGAATACGAGCAGTACTTC. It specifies CASRGLEYEQYF.

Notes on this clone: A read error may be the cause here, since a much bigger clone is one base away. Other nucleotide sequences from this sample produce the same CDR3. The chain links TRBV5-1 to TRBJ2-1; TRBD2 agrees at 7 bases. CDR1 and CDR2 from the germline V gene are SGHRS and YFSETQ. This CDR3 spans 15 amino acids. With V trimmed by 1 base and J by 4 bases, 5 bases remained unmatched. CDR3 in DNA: TGCGCCAGCAGCTTGAGTAGCGGGTCTTACAATGAGCAGTTCTTC. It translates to CASSLSSGSYNEQFF.

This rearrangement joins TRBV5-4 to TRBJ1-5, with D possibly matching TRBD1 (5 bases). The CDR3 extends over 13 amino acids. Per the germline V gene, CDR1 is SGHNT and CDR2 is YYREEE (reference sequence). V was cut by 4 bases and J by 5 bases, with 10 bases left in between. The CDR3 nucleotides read TGTGCCAGCAGCCTGGGGCGCGATCAGCCCCAGCATTTT. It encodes CASSLGRDQPQHF.

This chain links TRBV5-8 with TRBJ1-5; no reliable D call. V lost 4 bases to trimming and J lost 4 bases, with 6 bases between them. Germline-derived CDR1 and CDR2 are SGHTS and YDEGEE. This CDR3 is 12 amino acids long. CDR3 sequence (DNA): TGTGCCAGCAGCCCTAGAAATCAGCCCCAGCATTTT. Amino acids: CASSPRNQPQHF.

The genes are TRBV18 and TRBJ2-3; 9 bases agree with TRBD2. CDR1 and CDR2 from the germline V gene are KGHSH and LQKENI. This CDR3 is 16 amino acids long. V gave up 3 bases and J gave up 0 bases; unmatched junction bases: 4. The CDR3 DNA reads TGTGCCAGCTCACCCTTAGCGGGAGTAAGCACAGATACGCAGTATTTT. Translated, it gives CASSPLAGVSTDTQYF. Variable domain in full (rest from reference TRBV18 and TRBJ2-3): NAGVMQNPRHLVRRRGQEARLRCSPMKGHSHVYWYRQLPEEGLKFMVYLQKENIIDESGMPKERFSAEFPKEGPSILRIQQVVRGDSAAYFCASSPLAGVSTDTQYFGPGTRLTVL.

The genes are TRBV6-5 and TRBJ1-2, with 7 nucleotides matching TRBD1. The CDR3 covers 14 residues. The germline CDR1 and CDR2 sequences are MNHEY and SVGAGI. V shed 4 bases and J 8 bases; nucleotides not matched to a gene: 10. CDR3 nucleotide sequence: TGTGCCAGCAGTTCCTTTTACAGGGGAGACGGCTACACCTTC. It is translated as CASSSFYRGDGYTF.

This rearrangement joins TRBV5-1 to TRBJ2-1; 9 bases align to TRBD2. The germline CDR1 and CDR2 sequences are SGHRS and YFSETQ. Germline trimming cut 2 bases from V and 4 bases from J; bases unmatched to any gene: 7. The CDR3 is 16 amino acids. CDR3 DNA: TGCGCCAGCAGCTTCTCGGGACTAGCAGCTTACAATGAGCAGTTCTTC. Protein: CASSFSGLAAYNEQFF.

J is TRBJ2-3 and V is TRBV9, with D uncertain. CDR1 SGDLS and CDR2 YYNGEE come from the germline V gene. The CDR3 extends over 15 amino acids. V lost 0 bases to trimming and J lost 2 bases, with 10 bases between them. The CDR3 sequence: CASSVGQMSTDTQYF. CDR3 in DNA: TGTGCCAGCAGCGTAGGGCAGATGTCCACAGATACGCAGTATTTT.

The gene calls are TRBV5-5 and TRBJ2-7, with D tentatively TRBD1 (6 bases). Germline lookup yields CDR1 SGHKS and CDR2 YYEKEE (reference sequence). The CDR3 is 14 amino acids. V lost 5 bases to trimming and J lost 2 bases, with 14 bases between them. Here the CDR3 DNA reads TGTGCCAGCAGGGTACAGGGTCCAACCTACGAGCAGTACTTC. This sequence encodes CASRVQGPTYEQYF.

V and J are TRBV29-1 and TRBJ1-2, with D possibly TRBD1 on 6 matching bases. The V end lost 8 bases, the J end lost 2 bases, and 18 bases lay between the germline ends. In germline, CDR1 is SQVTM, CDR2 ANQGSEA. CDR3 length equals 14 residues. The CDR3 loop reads CSTPSPGQNYGYTF. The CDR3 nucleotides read TGCAGCACACCCTCCCCCGGACAGAACTATGGCTACACCTTC.

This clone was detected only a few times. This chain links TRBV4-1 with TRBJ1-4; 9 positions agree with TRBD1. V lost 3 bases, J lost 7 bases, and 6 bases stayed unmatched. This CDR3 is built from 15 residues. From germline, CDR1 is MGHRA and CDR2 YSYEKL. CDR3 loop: CASSHTGTGSEKLFF. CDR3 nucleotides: TGCGCCAGCAGCCATACCGGGACAGGGTCTGAAAAACTGTTTTTT.

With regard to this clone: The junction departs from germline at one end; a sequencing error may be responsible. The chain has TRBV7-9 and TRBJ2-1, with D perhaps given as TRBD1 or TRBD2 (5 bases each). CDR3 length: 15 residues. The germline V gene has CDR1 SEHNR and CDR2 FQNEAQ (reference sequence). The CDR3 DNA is TGTGCCAGCAGCTCAGGGACGGACCAATACAATGAGCGGTTCTTC. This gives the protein CASSSGTDQYNERFF.

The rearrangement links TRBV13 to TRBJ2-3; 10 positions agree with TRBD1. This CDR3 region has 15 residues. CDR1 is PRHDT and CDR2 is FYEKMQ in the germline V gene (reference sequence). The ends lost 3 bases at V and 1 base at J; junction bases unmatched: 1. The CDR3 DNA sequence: TGTGCCAGCAGCTTCGGGACAGGGGGCACAGATACGCAGTATTTT. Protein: CASSFGTGGTDTQYF.

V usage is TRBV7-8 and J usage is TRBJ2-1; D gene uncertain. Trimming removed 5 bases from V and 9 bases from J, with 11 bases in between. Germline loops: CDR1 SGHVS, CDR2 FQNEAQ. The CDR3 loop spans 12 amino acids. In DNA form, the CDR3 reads TGTGCCAGCAGCCTTATAGTGAGTGAGCAGTTCTTC. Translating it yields CASSLIVSEQFF.

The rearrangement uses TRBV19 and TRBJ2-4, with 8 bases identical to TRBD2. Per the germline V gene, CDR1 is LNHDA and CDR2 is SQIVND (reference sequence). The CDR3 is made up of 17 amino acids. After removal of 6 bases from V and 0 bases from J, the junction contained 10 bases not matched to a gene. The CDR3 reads CASSFLLAGLAKNIQYF. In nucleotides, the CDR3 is TGTGCCAGTAGCTTTCTCCTAGCGGGCCTAGCCAAAAACATTCAGTACTTC. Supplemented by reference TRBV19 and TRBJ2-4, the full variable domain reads DGGITQSPKYLFRKEGQNVTLSCEQNLNHDAMYWYRQDPGQGLRLIYYSQIVNDFQKGDIAEGYSVSREKKESFPLTVTSAQKNPTAFYLCASSFLLAGLAKNIQYFGAGTRLSVL.

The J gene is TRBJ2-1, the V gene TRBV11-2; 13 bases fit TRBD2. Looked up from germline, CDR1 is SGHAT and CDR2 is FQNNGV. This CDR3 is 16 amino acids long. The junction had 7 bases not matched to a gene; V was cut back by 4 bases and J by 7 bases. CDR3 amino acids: CASSSTTSGRSNEQFF. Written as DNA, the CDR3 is TGTGCCAGCAGCTCCACGACTAGCGGGAGGAGTAATGAGCAGTTCTTC.

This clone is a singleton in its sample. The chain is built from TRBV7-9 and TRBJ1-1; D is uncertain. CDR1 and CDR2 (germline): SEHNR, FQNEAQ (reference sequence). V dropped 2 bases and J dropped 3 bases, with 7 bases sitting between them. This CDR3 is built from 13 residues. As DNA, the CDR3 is TGTGCCAGCAGCTTATTCCTGGACACTGAAGCTTTCTTT. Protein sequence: CASSLFLDTEAFF.

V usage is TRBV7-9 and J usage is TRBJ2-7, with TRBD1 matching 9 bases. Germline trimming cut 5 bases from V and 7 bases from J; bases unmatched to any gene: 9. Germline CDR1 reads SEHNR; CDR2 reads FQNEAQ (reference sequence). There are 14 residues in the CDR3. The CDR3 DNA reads TGTGCCAGCAGCCAACAGGGGGCGCAGACTGAGCAGTACTTC. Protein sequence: CASSQQGAQTEQYF.

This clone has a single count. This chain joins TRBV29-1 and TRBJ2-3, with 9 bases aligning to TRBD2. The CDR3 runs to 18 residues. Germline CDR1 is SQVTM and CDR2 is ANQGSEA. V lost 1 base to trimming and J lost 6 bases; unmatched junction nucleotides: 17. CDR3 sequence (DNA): TGCAGCGTTGAAGGGGTAGGGGGGACTAGCCTAACGCAGGATACGCAGTATTTT. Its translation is CSVEGVGGTSLTQDTQYF.

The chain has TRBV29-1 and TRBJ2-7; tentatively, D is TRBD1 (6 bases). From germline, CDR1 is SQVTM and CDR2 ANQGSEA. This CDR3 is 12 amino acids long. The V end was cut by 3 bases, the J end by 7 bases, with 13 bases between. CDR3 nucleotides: TGCAGCGTTGAGGGGGACACTTCAGAGCAGTACTTC. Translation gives CSVEGDTSEQYF.

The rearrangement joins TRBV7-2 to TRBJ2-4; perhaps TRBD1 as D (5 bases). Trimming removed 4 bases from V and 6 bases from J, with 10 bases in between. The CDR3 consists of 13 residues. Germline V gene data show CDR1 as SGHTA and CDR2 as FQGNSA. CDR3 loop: CASSSDQGNIQYF. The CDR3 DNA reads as TGTGCCAGCAGCTCAGACCAGGGAAACATTCAGTACTTC.